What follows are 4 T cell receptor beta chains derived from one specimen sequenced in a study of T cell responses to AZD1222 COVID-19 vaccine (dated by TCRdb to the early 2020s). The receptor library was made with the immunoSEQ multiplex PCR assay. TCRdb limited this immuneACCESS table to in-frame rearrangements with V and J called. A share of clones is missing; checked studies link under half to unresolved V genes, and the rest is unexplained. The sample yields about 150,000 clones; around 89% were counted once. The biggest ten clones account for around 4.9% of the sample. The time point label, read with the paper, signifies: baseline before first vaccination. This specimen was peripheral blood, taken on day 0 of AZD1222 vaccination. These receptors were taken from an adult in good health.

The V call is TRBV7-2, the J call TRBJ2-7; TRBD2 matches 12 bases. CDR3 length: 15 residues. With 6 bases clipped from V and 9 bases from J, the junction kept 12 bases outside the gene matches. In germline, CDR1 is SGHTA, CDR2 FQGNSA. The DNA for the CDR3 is TGTGCCAGCAGACTAGCGGGAGGAGGGGGCCTAGGGCAGTACTTC. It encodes CASRLAGGGGLGQYF.

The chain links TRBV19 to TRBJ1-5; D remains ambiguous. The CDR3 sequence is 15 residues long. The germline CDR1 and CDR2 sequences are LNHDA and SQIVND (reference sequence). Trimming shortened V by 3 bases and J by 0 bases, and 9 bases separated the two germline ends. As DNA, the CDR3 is TGTGCCAGTAGTATCCGGCCAAATAGCAATCAGCCCCAGCATTTT. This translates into CASSIRPNSNQPQHF.

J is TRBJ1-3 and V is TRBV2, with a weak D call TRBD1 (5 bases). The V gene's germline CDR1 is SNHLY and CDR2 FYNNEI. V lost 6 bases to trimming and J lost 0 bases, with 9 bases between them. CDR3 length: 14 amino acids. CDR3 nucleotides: TGTGCCAGCAGGAAAGGGGACTCTGGAAACACCATATATTTT. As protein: CASRKGDSGNTIYF.

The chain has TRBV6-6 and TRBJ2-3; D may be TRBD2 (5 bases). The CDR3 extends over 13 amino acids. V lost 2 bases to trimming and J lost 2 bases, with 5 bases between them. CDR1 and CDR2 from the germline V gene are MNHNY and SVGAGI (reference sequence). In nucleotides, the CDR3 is TGTGCCAGCAGTTACGACTACACAGATACGCAGTATTTT. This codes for CASSYDYTDTQYF.